These 15 T cell receptor beta chains originate from one sample sequenced in a study of T cell responses to AZD1222 COVID-19 vaccine. Sequencing used immunoSEQ multiplex PCR; TCRdb keeps in-frame clones, though not all of them. The sample consists of around 140,000 clones, just over 90% of them appearing once. The source material was peripheral blood, sampled on day 0 of MenACWY control vaccination. Every receptor here comes from an adult in good health.

This rearrangement joins TRBV19 to TRBJ1-1; D not certain. Trimming shortened V by 4 bases and J by 1 base, and 10 bases separated the two germline ends. The CDR3 totals 14 residues. Germline V gives CDR1 LNHDA, CDR2 SQIVND (reference sequence). This chain's CDR3 is CASSRPGKNTEAFF. The DNA of the CDR3 is TGTGCCAGTAGTAGGCCGGGGAAGAACACTGAAGCTTTCTTT.

The V and J genes are TRBV5-6 and TRBJ2-2, with D possibly TRBD1 on 6 matching bases. Looked up from germline, CDR1 is SGHDT and CDR2 is YYEEEE. Trimming took 4 bases from V and 5 from J, leaving 18 bases between them. This CDR3 region has 16 residues. Here the CDR3 DNA reads TGTGCCAGCAGCATAGACAGGCATGTTGGTACCGGGGAGCTGTTTTTT. Protein product: CASSIDRHVGTGELFF.

This clone was picked up one time. In DNA, the CDR3 is TGTGCCAGCAGCTTTTACAGTGACTATGGCTACACCTTC. Translation gives CASSFYSDYGYTF. The rearrangement uses TRBV11-2 and TRBJ1-2; D unclear. Germline CDR1 is SGHAT and CDR2 is FQNNGV. This CDR3 comprises 13 residues. The V end lost 3 bases, the J end lost 3 bases, and 8 bases lay between the germline ends.

The rearrangement links TRBV6-4 to TRBJ2-7; TRBD2 aligns across 7 bases. This CDR3 is built from 18 residues. J was trimmed by 3 bases and V by 4 bases; bases with no gene match: 18. Germline V CDR1 and CDR2: MRHNA, SNTAGT. The CDR3 sequence: CASSVSKRPSGRFYEQYF. In DNA form, the CDR3 reads TGTGCCAGCAGTGTCTCGAAACGACCTAGCGGCCGATTCTACGAGCAGTACTTC.

The V and J genes are TRBV24-1 and TRBJ1-4; 10 nucleotides align to TRBD1. V shed 4 bases and J 5 bases; nucleotides not matched to a gene: 3. The CDR3 totals 15 residues. CDR1 is KGHDR and CDR2 is SFDVKD in the germline V gene. CDR3 DNA: TGTGCCACCAGTGACTGGGACAGGGGAAATGAAAAACTGTTTTTT. Translation: CATSDWDRGNEKLFF.

In its sample, this clone was seen once. The rearrangement joins TRBV6-1 to TRBJ2-1; D remains ambiguous. V lost 3 bases, J lost 9 bases, and 24 bases lay in between. The CDR3 is 17 amino acids. The germline V gene encodes CDR1 MNHNS and CDR2 SASEGT. The CDR3 coding sequence is TGTGCCAGCAGTGATCGGCTAGTGGGCTCTCGCTTGGGTGAGCAGTTCTTC. Translation gives CASSDRLVGSRLGEQFF.

This sequence joins TRBV6-6 and TRBJ1-2; D unresolved. V gave up 6 bases and J gave up 2 bases, with 13 bases separating them. Germline loops: CDR1 MNHNY, CDR2 SVGAGI (reference sequence). This CDR3 has 14 residues. The CDR3 DNA is TGTGCCAGCAGCCCCAAGGGCGGGAACTATGGCTACACCTTC. Translation gives CASSPKGGNYGYTF.

The rearrangement links TRBV9 to TRBJ1-2; D gene unclear. Deletions cut 3 bases from V and 7 bases from J, with 13 bases between. The germline CDR1 and CDR2 sequences are SGDLS and YYNGEE. This CDR3 region has 13 residues. CDR3: CASSASPESGYTF. CDR3 DNA: TGTGCCAGCAGCGCCTCCCCGGAGAGTGGCTACACCTTC.

This sequence joins TRBV7-9 and TRBJ1-1; a weak D match, TRBD1 (6 bases). V was pared by 5 bases and J by 4 bases, with 11 bases between. The germline V gene has CDR1 SEHNR and CDR2 FQNEAQ (reference sequence). This CDR3 has 13 amino acids. DNA for the CDR3: TGTGCCAGCAGCCAACAGGGTAGCACTGAAGCTTTCTTT. This codes for CASSQQGSTEAFF.

The rearrangement uses TRBV9 and TRBJ1-2; tentatively, D is TRBD1 (6 bases). The V and J ends lost 4 bases and 4 bases respectively, with 17 bases between them. Germline CDR1 is SGDLS and CDR2 is YYNGEE. This CDR3 spans 15 amino acids. The DNA of the CDR3 is TGTGCCAGCAGCTCCTCCGCCACAGGGACCTATGGCTACACCTTC. Protein: CASSSSATGTYGYTF.

The chain combines TRBV10-1 with TRBJ2-2; weak D call: TRBD1 (6 bases). CDR3 length equals 16 residues. V was clipped by 8 bases and J by 0 bases, with 16 bases between them. The germline V gene encodes CDR1 WNHNN and CDR2 SYGVQD (reference sequence). Here the CDR3 reads CASQRTEPPNTGELFF. In nucleotides, the CDR3 is TGCGCCAGCCAAAGGACAGAACCCCCGAACACCGGGGAGCTGTTTTTT.

The CDR3 DNA reads as TGTGCCAGCAGTTTACTCCTGGGCCAGTCTGGAAACACCATATATTTT. It translates to CASSLLLGQSGNTIYF. The chain links TRBV28 to TRBJ1-3; D gene ambiguous. V was clipped by 2 bases and J by 1 base, with 12 bases between them. The CDR3 spans 16 residues. The V gene's germline CDR1 is MDHEN and CDR2 SYDVKM.

The chain carries TRBV11-3 and TRBJ2-1; a weak D match, TRBD2 (5 bases). The V gene's germline CDR1 is SGHNT and CDR2 YENEEA. V lost 2 bases to trimming and J lost 8 bases, with 16 bases between them. This CDR3 is 15 amino acids long. CDR3 region: CASSLNADGGYEQFF. CDR3 DNA: TGTGCCAGCAGCTTAAATGCGGACGGCGGGTATGAGCAGTTCTTC.

The chain has TRBV29-1 and TRBJ2-6, with D possibly matching TRBD1 (6 bases). Looked up from germline, CDR1 is SQVTM and CDR2 is ANQGSEA. V lost 4 bases to trimming and J lost 3 bases, with 16 bases between them. The CDR3 extends over 16 amino acids. In DNA form, the CDR3 reads TGCAGCGTTGTACCAGGGGTAGGATTTGGGGCCAACGTCCTGACTTTC. It yields the protein CSVVPGVGFGANVLTF.

This clone showed up just a few times. V is TRBV2 and J is TRBJ1-5; D gene unclear. Germline CDR1 reads SNHLY; CDR2 reads FYNNEI. The CDR3 covers 16 residues. Trimming pared 1 base from V and 5 bases from J, leaving 15 bases between. As DNA, the CDR3 is TGTGCCAGCAGTGAAGGTGGCAGAAGATACTATCAGCCCCAGCATTTT. As protein: CASSEGGRRYYQPQHF. The whole variable domain, filled in from reference TRBV2 and TRBJ1-5, reads EPEVTQTPSHQVTQMGQEVILRCVPISNHLYFYWYRQILGQKVEFLVSFYNNEISEKSEIFDDQFSVERPDGSNFTLKIRSTKLEDSAMYFCASSEGGRRYYQPQHFGDGTRLSIL.